The clone carrying this T cell receptor beta chain was detected only a few times. The RNA input was roughly 0.45 to 1 ug, and it was reverse transcribed with random hexamers. TCRdb re-called the immunoSEQ multiplex PCR reads through MiXCR, storing one row per CDR3 protein. The sample holds more than 75,000 distinct CDR3 sequences, 90% to 95% seen once. The data were obtained in a study of CD8 T cells in Susac syndrome. The CDR3 loop spans 14 amino acids. V was clipped by 1 base and J by 4 bases, with 9 bases between them. The source is a human donor in good health. Sequenced material: CD8+ T cells from PBMCs. The rearrangement joins TRBV12-3 or TRBV12-4 to TRBJ2-3; D perhaps matches TRBD2 (7 bases). The CDR3 region has the DNA TGTGCCAGCAGTTTAGGGGGGGGCCCAGATACGCAGTATTTT. As protein: CASSLGGGPDTQYF.